Listed below are T cell receptor beta chains from one sample, sequenced in a study of cytomegalovirus exposure and HLA in healthy donors. Here immunoSEQ multiplex PCR was the method, and the copy in TCRdb shows in-frame clones only, minus some. The sample shows tens of thousands of clones, roughly 90% of them seen only once. Specimen: PBMCs. The source of these receptors is a woman aged 18 to 35 in good health and CMV-seropositive. The CDR3 runs from the conserved cysteine through the conserved F or W. D genes are given only for firm matches. Not all rows give a size; the values are once, few, many and, for expanded clones, a class.

DNA: TGTGCCAGCCGGGACAGGGCCAACGTCCTGACTTTC
CDR3: CASRDRANVLTF
size: -
J: TRBJ2-6
V: TRBV7-2
D: -

DNA: TGTGCCAGCAGCGCAGTAGCCGGGGCGGGGGACACCCGATGGACCACTGAAGCTTTCTTT
CDR3: CASSAVAGAGDTRWTTEAFF
size: -
J: TRBJ1-1
V: TRBV9
D: -

DNA: TGTGCCAGCAGCTTGTGGGACAGGGGGAATCCAAGGAACAATGAGCAGTTCTTC
CDR3: CASSLWDRGNPRNNEQFF
size: once
J: TRBJ2-1
V: TRBV5-6
D: TRBD1

DNA: TGCGCCAGCAGTGAGTCGTCTATAGGACTCCCAAACAATGAGCAGTTCTTC
CDR3: CASSESSIGLPNNEQFF
size: -
J: TRBJ2-1
V: TRBV10-2
D: -

DNA: TGTGCCAGCAGTGAAGATGCGGGAGAGCAGTTCTTC
CDR3: CASSEDAGEQFF
size: -
J: TRBJ2-1
V: TRBV2
D: -

DNA: TGTGCCAGCAGTTTAAGGAGACTAGCGGTTCATTATCCAGATACGCAGTATTTT
CDR3: CASSLRRLAVHYPDTQYF
size: once
J: TRBJ2-3
V: TRBV28
D: TRBD2

DNA: TGCGCCAGCAGTCCCTCGGGCGGGACGAACACCGGGGAGCTGTTTTTT
CDR3: CASSPSGGTNTGELFF
size: -
J: TRBJ2-2
V: TRBV4-1
D: -

DNA: TGTGCCAGCAGTTACGGTTTTGGGACTAATGGCTACACCTTC
CDR3: CASSYGFGTNGYTF
size: -
J: TRBJ1-2
V: TRBV6-5
D: -

DNA: TGTGCCAGCAGCCAAGTGGCGGGGGGCGTCTCCAATGAGCAGTTCTTC
CDR3: CASSQVAGGVSNEQFF
size: -
J: TRBJ2-1
V: TRBV4-2
D: TRBD2

DNA: TGCGCCAGCAGCCATCCGGGACTAGCGGGGTTCACCGGGGAGCTGTTTTTT
CDR3: CASSHPGLAGFTGELFF
size: -
J: TRBJ2-2
V: TRBV4-1
D: TRBD2

DNA: TGTGCCAGCAGACGGACAGGGGTTGACGGTGGCTACACCTTC
CDR3: CASRRTGVDGGYTF
size: -
J: TRBJ1-2
V: TRBV6-5
D: TRBD1

DNA: TGCGCCAGCAGCCAAGAAACAGCAGGTGGACAGGGCATCGGAAAACTGTTTTTT
CDR3: CASSQETAGGQGIGKLFF
size: -
J: TRBJ1-4
V: TRBV4-3
D: TRBD1

DNA: TGCGCCAGCAGCCAAGAGGGGACAGGGCCTTACGAGCAGTACTTC
CDR3: CASSQEGTGPYEQYF
size: -
J: TRBJ2-7
V: TRBV4-1
D: TRBD1

DNA: TGTGCCAGCAGTGAGTCCAGGGCTAGCAATCAGCCCCAGCATTTT
CDR3: CASSESRASNQPQHF
size: -
J: TRBJ1-5
V: TRBV2
D: -

DNA: TGTGCCAGCAGCCAAGTACCGCGAGGGTTCCAGCGGGAGTTGGATGAGCAGTTCTTC
CDR3: CASSQVPRGFQRELDEQFF
size: -
J: TRBJ2-1
V: TRBV4-2
D: TRBD2

DNA: TGTGCCAGCACCCTGGGACTAGCACCCAATGAGCAGTTCTTC
CDR3: CASTLGLAPNEQFF
size: once
J: TRBJ2-1
V: TRBV7-8
D: TRBD2

DNA: TGTGCCAGCAGCCCAGGTAGTTCGGGACAGTACAGCTATGGCTACACCTTC
CDR3: CASSPGSSGQYSYGYTF
size: -
J: TRBJ1-2
V: TRBV7-9
D: TRBD1

DNA: TGTGCCAGCAGCTTTGTTGGTGGCCTCGAGCAGTACTTC
CDR3: CASSFVGGLEQYF
size: once
J: TRBJ2-7
V: TRBV5-5
D: -

DNA: TGTGCCAGCAAACAGGGGGGGAGTCAGCCCCAGCATTTT
CDR3: CASKQGGSQPQHF
size: -
J: TRBJ1-5
V: TRBV6-5
D: TRBD1

DNA: TGTGCCTTAGACAGGGCGAAGAACACTGAAGCTTTCTTT
CDR3: CALDRAKNTEAFF
size: -
J: TRBJ1-1
V: TRBV30
D: TRBD1

DNA: TGTGCCAGCAGTCGGGTCAAAGGAGACATTCAGTACTTC
CDR3: CASSRVKGDIQYF
size: -
J: TRBJ2-4
V: TRBV9
D: -

DNA: TGTGCCAGCAGTCGACTCTCTGGAAACACCATATATTTT
CDR3: CASSRLSGNTIYF
size: -
J: TRBJ1-3
V: TRBV6-1
D: -

DNA: TGTGCCAGCAGCGTAGGCGGGCGGGGGTCGATCAATGAGCAGTTCTTC
CDR3: CASSVGGRGSINEQFF
size: -
J: TRBJ2-1
V: TRBV9
D: TRBD2

DNA: TGTGCCAGCAGCCAAATGCGGTTCACAGATACGCAGTATTTT
CDR3: CASSQMRFTDTQYF
size: -
J: TRBJ2-3
V: TRBV14
D: -

DNA: TGCGCCAGCAGCATTGACCCGGGTATGGAGGCCCAGCATTTT
CDR3: CASSIDPGMEAQHF
size: -
J: TRBJ1-5
V: TRBV4-1
D: -

DNA: TGCGCCAGCAGCCAAGGTCGTTACAGCTACGAGCAGTACTTC
CDR3: CASSQGRYSYEQYF
size: -
J: TRBJ2-7
V: TRBV4-1
D: -

DNA: TGTGCCAGCAGCGTCCTTGAGGGCAGACGTGGAGAAAAACTGTTTTTT
CDR3: CASSVLEGRRGEKLFF
size: -
J: TRBJ1-4
V: TRBV9
D: -

DNA: TGTGCCAGCAGCCCCCGGGGGGGCACAGATACGCAGTATTTT
CDR3: CASSPRGGTDTQYF
size: few
J: TRBJ2-3
V: TRBV9
D: TRBD2